These T cell receptor beta chains were read from a single sample in a study of blood T cell repertoires in COVID-19. Some clones are missing from TCRdb's copy, which holds only in-frame ones; the method was immunoSEQ multiplex PCR. The profile shows more than 200,000 clones, approximately 86% of them singletons. Material: PBMCs or T cells enriched from blood (not recorded which). Receptors originate from a woman aged 45-65 years who had recovered from COVID-19. Both conserved end residues are trimmed from each CDR3. Fields, in order: J gene, V gene, CDR3 protein.

TRBJ1-1 TRBV28 ASSSRQKVNEAF
TRBJ2-2 TRBV18 ASRTDSNTGELF
TRBJ2-7 TRBV7-2 ASSPMGYSSYEQY
TRBJ1-1 TRBV28 ASSFGGQPEAF
TRBJ2-3 TRBV5-1 ASSVTGGQDTQY
TRBJ1-1 TRBV5-1 ASSLLNTEAF
TRBJ1-5 TRBV5-5 ASSSPGGGQPQH
TRBJ2-1 TRBV7-9 ASSPQGAAPRGNEQF
TRBJ2-1 TRBV3-1/TRBV3-2 ASSQGTGSYNEQF
TRBJ1-4 TRBV19 ASSIPARGGEKLF
TRBJ1-1 TRBV5-4 ASSSGTRSVLVTEAF
TRBJ2-2 TRBV5-1 ASTQTGVGELF
TRBJ2-3 TRBV3-1/TRBV3-2 ASSGLAGDHRTDTQY
TRBJ2-3 TRBV5-1 ASSFSGIGADTQY
TRBJ1-6 TRBV5-6 ASSSPRSGVDNSPLH
TRBJ2-1 TRBV21-1 ASTATSGRFDEQF
TRBJ1-3 TRBV3-1/TRBV3-2 ASSHGQGRNSGNTIY
TRBJ2-2 TRBV7-3 ASSLISPGELF
TRBJ2-1 TRBV5-4 ASSTDSNNNEQF
TRBJ2-7 TRBV28 ASSSGTDYEQY
TRBJ1-2 TRBV19 ATWDRGALNYGYT
TRBJ2-2 TRBV6-5 ASRLAGEETGELF
TRBJ2-7 TRBV5-1 ASSLGPIRDRVDEQY
TRBJ2-1 TRBV28 ASSSDLAGGPYNEQF
TRBJ2-3 TRBV27 ASRPLNRAGKDTQY
TRBJ2-3 TRBV7-3 ASSLMAGRTDTQY
TRBJ1-1 TRBV4-1 ASSQEGQGSTEAF
TRBJ2-7 TRBV5-4 ASSSSTSGRYEQY
TRBJ1-2 TRBV28 ASSLTGGGGYT
TRBJ2-7 TRBV6-5 ASSRSSGTYEQY
TRBJ2-7 TRBV6-1 ASSEMGAGQGAVYEQY
TRBJ2-5 TRBV29-1 SVEAGQETQY
TRBJ2-2 TRBV15 ATSGPTGATGELF
TRBJ2-7 TRBV30 AWRVAGGPGEQY
TRBJ2-1 TRBV6-5 ASRTFNNEQF
TRBJ1-2 TRBV9 ASSVAQRNYGYT
TRBJ2-3 TRBV30 AWKSRTTGRTDTQY
TRBJ2-2 TRBV28 ASRATIQTPSTGELF
TRBJ1-2 TRBV5-1 ASSGRIYGYT
TRBJ2-3 TRBV5-1 ASSPRGLGTQY
TRBJ1-5 TRBV7-9 ASSTGDSNQPQH
TRBJ1-1 TRBV7-8 ASSLMTGAMNTEAF
TRBJ1-4 TRBV5-1 ASSTGQLDEKLF
TRBJ1-1 TRBV5-4 ASSLAGGGTEAF
TRBJ2-3 TRBV11-3 ASSPGSPGGDTQY
TRBJ2-3 TRBV25-1 ASSVLKEPDTQY
TRBJ2-7 TRBV5-1 ASSLTMSYEQY
TRBJ2-2 TRBV10-3 AIRRGENTGELF
TRBJ2-3 TRBV5-4 ASSLGLRSAVSTDTQY
TRBJ1-4 TRBV30 AWSVGGSHEKLF
TRBJ2-3 TRBV7-6 ASSLGASGSLATDTQY
TRBJ2-7 TRBV5-5 ASRPPGLAAGEQY
TRBJ2-7 TRBV5-1 ASKLGTGFYEQY
TRBJ2-1 TRBV15 ATTVAGTGNEQF
TRBJ2-3 TRBV4-3 ASSQEWGRFTDTQY